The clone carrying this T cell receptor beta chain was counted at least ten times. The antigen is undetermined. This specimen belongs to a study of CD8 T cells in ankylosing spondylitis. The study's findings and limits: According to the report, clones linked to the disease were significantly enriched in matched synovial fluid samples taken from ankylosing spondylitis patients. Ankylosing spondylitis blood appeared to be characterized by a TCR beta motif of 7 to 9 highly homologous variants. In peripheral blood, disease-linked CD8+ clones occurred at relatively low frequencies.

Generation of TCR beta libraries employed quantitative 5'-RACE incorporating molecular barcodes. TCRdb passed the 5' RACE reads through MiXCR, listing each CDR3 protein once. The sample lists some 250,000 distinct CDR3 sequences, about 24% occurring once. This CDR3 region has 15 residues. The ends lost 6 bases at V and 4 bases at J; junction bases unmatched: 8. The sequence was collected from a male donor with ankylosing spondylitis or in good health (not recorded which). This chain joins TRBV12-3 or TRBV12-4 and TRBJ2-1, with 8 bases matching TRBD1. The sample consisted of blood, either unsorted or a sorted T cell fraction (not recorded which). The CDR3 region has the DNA TGTGCCAGCAGCCCAGGGGGCGACGTATACAATGAGCAGTTCTTC. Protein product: CASSPGGDVYNEQFF.